The 18 T cell receptor beta chains below come from one sample, sequenced in a study of cytomegalovirus exposure and HLA in healthy donors. Vbeta (60) and Jbeta (13) primers were used in the PCR. Here immunoSEQ multiplex PCR was the method, and the copy in TCRdb shows in-frame clones only, minus some. The sample records under 150,000 clones, approximately 72% being singletons. Sequencing was done on a sample of PBMCs. Receptors originate from a man aged 35-49 years in good health and CMV-seronegative.

This chain joins TRBV9 and TRBJ2-3; 11 nucleotides agree with TRBD2. CDR1 and CDR2 from the germline V gene are SGDLS and YYNGEE. The CDR3 length is 16 residues. V dropped 4 bases and J dropped 4; count of bases not matched to a gene: 8. CDR3 in DNA: TGTGCCAGCAGCCCAGCGACTAGCGGGACCGCAGATACGCAGTATTTT. Protein sequence: CASSPATSGTADTQYF. Full variable domain (missing parts from reference TRBV9 and TRBJ2-3): DSGVTQTPKHLITATGQRVTLRCSPRSGDLSVYWYQQSLDQGLQFLIQYYNGEERAKGNILERFSAQQFPDLHSELNLSSLELGDSALYFCASSPATSGTADTQYFGPGTRLTVL.

The CDR3 region is CASSMGQGATGYTF. CDR3 nucleotide sequence: TGTGCCAGTAGTATGGGACAGGGGGCGACTGGCTACACCTTC. The genes are TRBV19 and TRBJ1-2; 12 nucleotides align to TRBD1. Per germline, CDR1 LNHDA and CDR2 SQIVND (reference sequence). The trim removed 3 bases at V and 7 bases at J, leaving 3 bases unmatched. The CDR3 runs to 14 residues.

The V and J genes are TRBV7-2 and TRBJ2-7; tentative D call: TRBD2 (6 bases). Trimming stripped 5 bases from V and 0 bases from J, with 11 bases between. The CDR3 runs 14 residues. Germline V gene lookup returns CDR1 SGHTA and CDR2 FQGNSA. This CDR3 is CASSRDFNSYEQYF. CDR3 nucleotide sequence: TGTGCCAGCAGCCGGGACTTCAACTCCTACGAGCAGTACTTC.

The genes are TRBV5-6 and TRBJ2-3; TRBD2 matches 8 bases. The V segment lost 3 bases and the J segment 10 bases; nucleotides outside the gene matches: 4. This CDR3 contains 12 residues. Germline V lookup: CDR1 SGHDT, CDR2 YYEEEE. The CDR3, as DNA: TGTGCCAGCAGCTCGGGACTAGTCTCGCAGTATTTT. This encodes CASSSGLVSQYF.

The V gene is TRBV5-1, the J gene TRBJ1-2; 8 bases match TRBD1. Germline V gives CDR1 SGHRS, CDR2 YFSETQ. V lost 1 base, J lost 8 bases, and 7 bases stayed unmatched. The CDR3 runs 14 residues. In DNA, the CDR3 is TGCGCCAGCAGCTTGCTGACAGGGGACCGCGGCTACACCTTC. As protein: CASSLLTGDRGYTF. Using reference TRBV5-1 and TRBJ1-2 for the parts outside the CDR3, the full variable domain is KAGVTQTPRYLIKTRGQQVTLSCSPISGHRSVSWYQQTPGQGLQFLFEYFSETQRNKGNFPGRFSGRQFSNSRSEMNVSTLELGDSALYLCASSLLTGDRGYTFGSGTRLTVV.

The chain has TRBV9 and TRBJ1-6; no definite D call. In germline, CDR1 is SGDLS, CDR2 YYNGEE. V shed 2 bases and J shed 0 bases, with 6 bases lying between them. The CDR3 spans 15 residues. In DNA form, the CDR3 reads TGTGCCAGCAGCGTTGCAGACTCCTATAATTCACCCCTCCACTTT. Its translation is CASSVADSYNSPLHF. The whole variable domain, filled in from reference TRBV9 and TRBJ1-6, reads DSGVTQTPKHLITATGQRVTLRCSPRSGDLSVYWYQQSLDQGLQFLIQYYNGEERAKGNILERFSAQQFPDLHSELNLSSLELGDSALYFCASSVADSYNSPLHFGNGTRLTVT.

This chain joins TRBV9 and TRBJ2-7, with TRBD1 identical over 8 bases. V lost 4 bases, J lost 2 bases, and 8 bases stayed unmatched. Germline V gene sequence: CDR1 SGDLS, CDR2 YYNGEE. The CDR3 is made up of 15 amino acids. The CDR3 DNA follows: TGTGCCAGCAGCCCGAGGGGGACAGGAGCCTACGAGCAGTACTTC. It codes for CASSPRGTGAYEQYF.

This clone was found a few times. The V gene is TRBV30, the J gene TRBJ2-3, with a weak D call TRBD1 (6 bases). V lost 5 bases, J lost 2 bases, and 14 bases lay in between. This CDR3 comprises 14 residues. The germline V gene has CDR1 GTSNPN and CDR2 SVGIG (reference sequence). CDR3 sequence reads: CAWSADSTTDTQYF. The CDR3 DNA reads as TGTGCCTGGTCTGCGGACAGTACCACAGATACGCAGTATTTT.

The chain uses TRBV11-2 and TRBJ2-1; TRBD2 matches 12 bases. From germline, CDR1 is SGHAT and CDR2 FQNNGV. This CDR3 region has 17 residues. Unmatched junction bases numbered 13, after V lost 7 bases and J lost 6 bases. The CDR3 region is CASIPTGGLAGSNEQFF. The CDR3 bases are TGTGCCAGCATCCCTACTGGAGGACTAGCGGGATCCAATGAGCAGTTCTTC.

This chain uses TRBV5-4 with TRBJ1-2, with 7 bases fitting TRBD1. Germline V gene sequence: CDR1 SGHNT, CDR2 YYREEE (reference sequence). J lost 7 bases, V lost 4 bases, and 7 bases had no gene match. The CDR3 has 13 amino acids. CDR3 nucleotide sequence: TGTGCCAGCAGCAGCGACAGGGTTGGTGGCTACACCTTC. It encodes CASSSDRVGGYTF.

The chain links TRBV2 to TRBJ1-4; D call uncertain. Germline V gene data show CDR1 as SNHLY and CDR2 as FYNNEI. This CDR3 has 11 amino acids. V lost 7 bases and J lost 8, with 8 bases in between. The CDR3, as DNA: TGTGCCAGCACCGGGGTAGAAAAACTGTTTTTT. Its protein product is CASTGVEKLFF.

The V and J genes are TRBV19 and TRBJ2-1; 12 bases align to TRBD2. The germline gives CDR1 LNHDA, CDR2 SQIVND (reference sequence). V was clipped by 5 bases and J by 3 bases; unmatched bases: 5. This CDR3 comprises 16 residues. CDR3 bases: TGTGCCAGTAGTTTGACTAGCGGGGGAGGCTACAATGAGCAGTTCTTC. As protein: CASSLTSGGGYNEQFF.

This clone has just one count. The chain couples TRBV27 to TRBJ1-6; maybe TRBD1 (5 bases). Germline V gene sequence: CDR1 MNHEY, CDR2 SMNVEV (reference sequence). The CDR3 has 14 residues. Trimming took 6 bases from V and 5 from J, leaving 11 bases between them. CDR3 residues: CASRQGSDNSPLHF. The DNA of the CDR3 is TGTGCCAGCAGGCAGGGTTCAGATAATTCACCCCTCCACTTT.

The J gene is TRBJ1-3, the V gene TRBV6-6, with D perhaps matching TRBD1 (5 bases). The CDR3 is made up of 13 amino acids. V gave up 8 bases and J gave up 3 bases, with 11 bases separating them. The V gene's germline CDR1 is MNHNY and CDR2 SVGAGI (reference sequence). This CDR3 reads CASGGGSGNTIYF. CDR3 coding DNA: TGTGCCAGCGGGGGGGGGAGTGGAAACACCATATATTTT.

The rearrangement uses TRBV27 and TRBJ2-7; 8 bases map to TRBD2. CDR1 MNHEY and CDR2 SMNVEV come from the germline V gene (reference sequence). The CDR3 has 15 amino acids. The trim removed 4 bases at V and 3 bases at J, leaving 8 bases unmatched. The CDR3 region is CASSSRLAGNYEQYF. The CDR3 coding sequence is TGTGCCAGCAGTTCCCGCTTAGCGGGAAACTACGAGCAGTACTTC.

This chain joins TRBV5-6 and TRBJ1-2; 10 nucleotides line up with TRBD1. CDR3 size: 14 residues. The germline gives CDR1 SGHDT, CDR2 YYEEEE. V was clipped by 5 bases and J by 6 bases; unmatched bases: 7. CDR3 sequence reads: CASRETGGQNGYTF. The CDR3 DNA reads as TGTGCCAGCAGAGAGACAGGGGGCCAAAATGGCTACACCTTC.

This chain joins TRBV5-1 and TRBJ2-7; no definite D call. This CDR3 contains 14 residues. V was pared by 0 bases and J by 1 base, with 8 bases between. Germline lookup yields CDR1 SGHRS and CDR2 YFSETQ. In nucleotides, the CDR3 is TGCGCCAGCAGCTTGGCCGTACAGTCCTACGAGCAGTACTTC. Translated: CASSLAVQSYEQYF.

The chain has TRBV7-2 and TRBJ1-5; D remains ambiguous. With 7 bases removed from V and 0 bases from J, the gap between germline ends came to 16 bases. This CDR3 region has 16 residues. CDR1 and CDR2 from the germline V gene are SGHTA and FQGNSA. This CDR3 is CASTTGIAGSNQPQHF. In DNA form, the CDR3 reads TGTGCCAGCACCACCGGGATAGCCGGTAGCAATCAGCCCCAGCATTTT.